This T cell receptor beta chain derives from a study of blood T cell repertoires in COVID-19. In the study overall: T cells, B-cell-depleted T cells, or PBMCs supplied cDNA or gDNA.

Authors' data handling: Amplification of reference gene primers was used by the study to estimate nucleated cell counts. Repertoires were generated with immunoSEQ multiplex PCR, while TCRdb's copy carries only in-frame clones and drops some. V, J and clone size are those of that table, while D and trimming were read from the DNA. The profile shows 110,000 to 150,000 clones, 70% to 80% of them singletons. J gave up 2 bases and V 3 bases, and 20 bases lay outside the gene matches. CDR1 and CDR2 from the germline V gene are SGHRS and YFSETQ. The CDR3 is 20 amino acids. While infection was still active, Seattle patients were enrolled and then followed longitudinally. This clone was counted a few times.

The sequenced material came from peripheral blood. V and J are TRBV5-1 and TRBJ1-2, with 9 bases fitting TRBD1. The receptor's source is an older woman with COVID-19, enrolled during active disease. CDR3 coding DNA: TGCGCCAGCAGCTCCACCACTCCGGGACAGGGTTGGGACCTAAACTATGGCTACACCTTC. Protein product: CASSSTTPGQGWDLNYGYTF.